This TCR beta chain stems from a study of blood T cell repertoires in COVID-19 (dated by TCRdb to about 2020). Background for the entire study: Collaborator samples came from the United States, Italy and Spain and covered acute and convalescent phases of COVID-19. The material from the prospective study consisted of cDNA or gDNA derived from T cells, B-cell-depleted T cells, or PBMCs. Subjects who had been exposed to COVID-19, were actively infected with it, or had recovered from it provided the deeply sampled blood TCRbeta repertoires that made up the dataset. The repertoires were released in a freely available public database intended as a resource for research on the immune response to SARS-CoV-2. The samples were drawn from the first 160 participants of the ongoing ImmuneRACE study and from 950 to 1,500 subjects provided by 6 global collaborators. Sample metadata almost always included a de-identified subject ID, COVID-19 status, age in years and sex. HLA class I and class II types, where available, came from metadata supplied by the sample provider rather than from assay-based typing. Summary of the overall study and its limitations: Clinical and demographic metadata were provided uncurated, with the amount varying by source and participant.

CDR1 and CDR2 are read off the germline V gene as SGHVS and FQNEAQ. Reading from cysteine to phenylalanine, the CDR3 counts 14 amino acids. Only the CDR3 part of the read is kept: 42 bases, read in frame from the first base. At the junction V is shortened by 3 bases and J by 6 bases; bases outside the gene matches: 8. TCRbeta CDR3 regions were amplified from genomic DNA by means of the immunoSEQ Assay, a bias-controlled multiplex PCR. The paper's data handling went like this. Nucleated cell counts per sample were estimated from amplification of reference gene primers within the assay. To quantify the absolute abundance of each unique TCRbeta CDR3 rearrangement, sequence reads were collapsed and filtered. Productive Simpson clonality was computed per sample as the square root of Simpson's diversity index over productive rearrangements. This immuneACCESS table, as held by TCRdb, lists in-frame sequences with V and J called but not all clones. Of the missing ones, under half trace to an unresolved V gene in checked studies; the others have no known cause. V, J and clone size are those of that table, while D and trimming were read from the DNA. The sample data list about 210,000 clones, and around 83% of these were observed just once. About 10% of the sample comes from the top ten.

Whole blood was collected in K2EDTA tubes by collaborating institutions according to the institutions' own protocols. For TCRbeta analysis, collaborators shipped samples as frozen whole blood, isolated PBMCs, or DNA extracted from either of those sample types. Note on this clone: Its antigen remains unidentified. It has no much larger one-base neighbor in the sample; base qualities were not kept.

This chain is built from TRBV7-8 and TRBJ2-7; 7 of the junction bases match TRBD1. The sample taken for sequencing was peripheral blood. This TCR came from a man in his fifties with active or convalescent COVID-19. The CDR3 amino acid sequence is: CASSFRDSRREQYF. The DNA is as follows: TGTGCCAGCAGCTTCCGGGACAGCCGCCGCGAGCAGTACTTC.